This TCR beta chain was profiled in a study of blood T cells in healthy people across ages. Through a sample-barcoded 5' primer and a J-beta primer mix, a second PCR was run for roughly 6 to 11 cycles. Each cDNA molecule, via a template-switch adaptor with 12 random nucleotides, was tagged. At least 3 million CDR3-containing paired-end reads were obtained per sample. TCRdb re-derived calls from the 5' RACE reads in MiXCR, one entry per CDR3 protein. The sample carries 1.5 million to 2 million distinct CDR3 sequences, roughly 52% recorded once. Trimming took 3 bases from V and 0 from J, leaving 20 bases between them. Per the germline V gene, CDR1 is SGDLS and CDR2 is YYNGEE. The CDR3 is 18 residues long.

This chain links TRBV9 with TRBJ2-3; unclear D gene. The sequencing sample was made of blood. This sequence originates from a woman between 40 and 50 years old in good health. The CDR3 sequence is CASSATNTRSSSTDTQYF. In DNA, the CDR3 is TGTGCCAGCAGCGCCACTAACACTCGGAGTTCTAGCACAGATACGCAGTATTTT.